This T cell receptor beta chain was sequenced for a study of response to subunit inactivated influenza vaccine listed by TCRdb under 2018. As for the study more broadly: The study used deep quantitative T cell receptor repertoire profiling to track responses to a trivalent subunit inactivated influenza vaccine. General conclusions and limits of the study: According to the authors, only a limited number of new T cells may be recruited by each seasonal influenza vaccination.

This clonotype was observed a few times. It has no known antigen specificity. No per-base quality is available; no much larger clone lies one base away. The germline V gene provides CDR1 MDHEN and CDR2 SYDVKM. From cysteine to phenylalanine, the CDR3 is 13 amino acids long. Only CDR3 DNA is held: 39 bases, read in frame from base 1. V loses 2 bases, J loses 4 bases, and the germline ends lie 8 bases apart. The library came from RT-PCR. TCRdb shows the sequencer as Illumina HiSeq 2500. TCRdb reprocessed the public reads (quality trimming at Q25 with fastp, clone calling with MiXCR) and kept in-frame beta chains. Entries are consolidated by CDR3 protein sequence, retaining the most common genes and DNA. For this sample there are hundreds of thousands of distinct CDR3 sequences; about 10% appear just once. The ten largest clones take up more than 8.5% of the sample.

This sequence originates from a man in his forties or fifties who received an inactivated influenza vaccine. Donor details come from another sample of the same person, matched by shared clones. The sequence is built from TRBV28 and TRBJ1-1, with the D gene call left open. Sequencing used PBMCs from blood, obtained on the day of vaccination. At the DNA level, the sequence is TGTGCCAGCAGTTTAAAACAGTCCACTGAAGCTTTCTTT. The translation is CASSLKQSTEAFF.